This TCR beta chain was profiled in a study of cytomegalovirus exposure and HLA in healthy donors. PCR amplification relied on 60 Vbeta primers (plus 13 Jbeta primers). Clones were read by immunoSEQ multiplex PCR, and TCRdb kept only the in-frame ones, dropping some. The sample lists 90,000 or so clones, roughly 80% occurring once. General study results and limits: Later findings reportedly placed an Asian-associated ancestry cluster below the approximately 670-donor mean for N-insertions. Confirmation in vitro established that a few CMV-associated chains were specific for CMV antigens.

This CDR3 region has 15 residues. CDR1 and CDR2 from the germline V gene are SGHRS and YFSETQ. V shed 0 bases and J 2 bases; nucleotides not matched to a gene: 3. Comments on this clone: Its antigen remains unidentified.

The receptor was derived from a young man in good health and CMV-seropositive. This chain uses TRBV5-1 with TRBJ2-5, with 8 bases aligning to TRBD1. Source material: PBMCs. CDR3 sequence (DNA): TGCGCCAGCAGCTTGGCGACAGGGGATCAAGAGACCCAGTACTTC. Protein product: CASSLATGDQETQYF.